The text below deals with one TCR beta chain. Other DNA sequences in the sample encode the same CDR3. As every portion of the isolated RNA was reverse transcribed, the sequencing read expressed TCRB transcripts. The read count averaged about 3.6 million across naive, central memory and regulatory T cell samples. Profiling relied on immunoSEQ multiplex PCR, and the TCRdb table lists in-frame clones only, not all of them. The data show approximately 470,000 clones, around 28% seen once. A CD45RO/CCR7/CD25/CD127/CD95/CD27 panel sorted naive, central memory, regulatory and stem cell-like memory CD4+ cells. Trimming at V came to 5 bases and at J to 6 bases, leaving 7 bases not matched to a gene. Per germline, CDR1 GTSNPN and CDR2 SVGIG (reference sequence). The CDR3 covers 13 residues. This specimen comes from a study of beta chain features in type 1 diabetes.

The genes are TRBV30 and TRBJ2-3; TRBD2 matches at 8 bases. This TCR came from a young man in good health. The sequencing input was naive CD4+ T cells from blood. As DNA, the CDR3 is TGTGCCTGGGGAAGCGGGAGAACGGATACGCAGTATTTT. It specifies CAWGSGRTDTQYF.